These 3 T cell receptor beta chains share one sample of origin, sequenced in a study of long-term antiretroviral therapy in people with HIV. Samples were assayed with immunoSEQ v3.0 at survey level. Assay used: immunoSEQ multiplex PCR; TCRdb lists only in-frame clones, some missing. The data hold about 22,000 clones, with about 86% observed a single time. Here the sequenced sample was unsorted PBMCs, taken 1.3 years after starting antiretroviral therapy. The source of these receptors is a man between 60 and 75 years old with HIV.

V gene TRBV18 combines with J gene TRBJ2-3; a weak D match, TRBD1 (6 bases). The V end was cut by 1 base, the J end by 0 bases, with 11 bases between. Germline-derived CDR1 and CDR2 are KGHSH and LQKENI. The CDR3 covers 16 residues. CDR3 in amino acids: CASSPLGDTSTDTQYF. CDR3 DNA sequence: TGTGCCAGCTCACCACTAGGGGACACTAGCACAGATACGCAGTATTTT.

This sequence joins TRBV13 and TRBJ2-5; 7 bases map to TRBD2. V dropped 6 bases and J dropped 2; count of bases not matched to a gene: 0. Per the germline V gene, CDR1 is PRHDT and CDR2 is FYEKMQ (reference sequence). This CDR3 region has 12 residues. The CDR3 loop reads CASRGGQETQYF. The CDR3 DNA reads TGTGCCAGCAGGGGAGGGCAAGAGACCCAGTACTTC.

The chain employs TRBV6-5 and TRBJ1-2; 7 positions match TRBD1. The V gene's germline CDR1 is MNHEY and CDR2 SVGAGI. This CDR3 has 13 amino acids. Trimming at V came to 4 bases and at J to 6 bases, leaving 5 bases not matched to a gene. CDR3 sequence (DNA): TGTGCCAGCAGTTCGCGGACAGGAAATGGCTACACCTTC. Translation gives CASSSRTGNGYTF.